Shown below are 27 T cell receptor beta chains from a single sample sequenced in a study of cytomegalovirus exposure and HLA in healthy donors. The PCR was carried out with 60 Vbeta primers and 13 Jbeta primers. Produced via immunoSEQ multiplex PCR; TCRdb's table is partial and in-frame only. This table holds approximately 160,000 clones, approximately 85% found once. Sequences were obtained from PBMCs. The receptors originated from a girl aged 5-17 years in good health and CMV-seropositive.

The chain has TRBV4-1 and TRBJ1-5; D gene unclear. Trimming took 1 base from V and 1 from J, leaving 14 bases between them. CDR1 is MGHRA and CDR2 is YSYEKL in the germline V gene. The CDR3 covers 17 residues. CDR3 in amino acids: CASSQALARNSNQPQHF. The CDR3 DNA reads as TGCGCCAGCAGCCAAGCTCTAGCACGTAACAGCAATCAGCCCCAGCATTTT.

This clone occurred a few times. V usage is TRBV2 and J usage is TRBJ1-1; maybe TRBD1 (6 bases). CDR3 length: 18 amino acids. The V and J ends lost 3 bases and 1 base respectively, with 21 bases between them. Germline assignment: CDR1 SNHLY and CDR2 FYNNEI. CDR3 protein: CASSDIVWKDRPNTEAFF. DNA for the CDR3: TGTGCCAGCAGTGATATCGTTTGGAAGGACAGACCGAACACTGAAGCTTTCTTT.

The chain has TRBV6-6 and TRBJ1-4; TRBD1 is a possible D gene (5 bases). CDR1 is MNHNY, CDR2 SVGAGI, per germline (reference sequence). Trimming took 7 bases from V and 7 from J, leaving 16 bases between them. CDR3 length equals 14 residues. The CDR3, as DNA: TGTGCCAGCACCCCCTCATTGGGGGGTGAAAAACTGTTTTTT. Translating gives CASTPSLGGEKLFF.

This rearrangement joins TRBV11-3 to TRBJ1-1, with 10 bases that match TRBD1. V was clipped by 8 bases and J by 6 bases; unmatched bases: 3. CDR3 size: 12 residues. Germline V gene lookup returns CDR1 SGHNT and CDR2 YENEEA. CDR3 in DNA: TGTGCCAGCGGGACAGGGGAAGCTGAAGCTTTCTTT. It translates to CASGTGEAEAFF.

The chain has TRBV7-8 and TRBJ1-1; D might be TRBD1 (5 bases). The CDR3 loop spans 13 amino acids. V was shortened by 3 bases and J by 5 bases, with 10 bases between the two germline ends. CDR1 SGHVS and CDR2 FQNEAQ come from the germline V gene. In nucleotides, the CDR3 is TGTGCCAGCAGCTTTCGGGAGGGGACTGAAGCTTTCTTT. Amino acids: CASSFREGTEAFF.

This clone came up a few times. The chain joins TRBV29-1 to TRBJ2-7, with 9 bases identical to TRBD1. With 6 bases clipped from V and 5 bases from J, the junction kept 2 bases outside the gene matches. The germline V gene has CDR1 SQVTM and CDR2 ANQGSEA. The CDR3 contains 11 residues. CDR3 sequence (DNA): TGCAGCGTGACAGGGGGAAACGAGCAGTACTTC. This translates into CSVTGGNEQYF.

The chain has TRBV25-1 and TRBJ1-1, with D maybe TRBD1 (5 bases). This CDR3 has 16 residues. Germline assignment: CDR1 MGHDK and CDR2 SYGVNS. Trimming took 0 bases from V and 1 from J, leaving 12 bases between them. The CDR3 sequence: CASSEYRGVANTEAFF. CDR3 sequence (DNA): TGTGCCAGCAGTGAATACCGGGGGGTGGCGAACACTGAAGCTTTCTTT.

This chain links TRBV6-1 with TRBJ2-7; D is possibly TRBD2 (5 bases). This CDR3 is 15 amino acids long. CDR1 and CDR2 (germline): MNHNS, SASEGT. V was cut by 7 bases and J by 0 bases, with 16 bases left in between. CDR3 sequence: CASNPGFRSSYEQYF. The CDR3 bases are TGTGCCAGCAACCCGGGGTTCAGGTCCTCCTACGAGCAGTACTTC.

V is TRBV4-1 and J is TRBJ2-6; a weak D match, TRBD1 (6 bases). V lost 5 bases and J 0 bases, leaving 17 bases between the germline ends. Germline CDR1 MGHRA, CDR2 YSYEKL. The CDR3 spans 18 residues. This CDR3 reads CASSLSGAGLSGANVLTF. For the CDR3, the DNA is TGCGCCAGCAGCTTATCAGGGGCGGGCCTCTCTGGGGCCAACGTCCTGACTTTC.

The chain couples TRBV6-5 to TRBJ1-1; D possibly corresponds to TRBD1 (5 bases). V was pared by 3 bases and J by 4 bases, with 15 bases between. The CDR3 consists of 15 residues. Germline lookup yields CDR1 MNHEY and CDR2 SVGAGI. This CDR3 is CASSYKGRGSTEAFF. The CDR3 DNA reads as TGTGCCAGCAGTTATAAGGGAAGGGGAAGCACTGAAGCTTTCTTT.

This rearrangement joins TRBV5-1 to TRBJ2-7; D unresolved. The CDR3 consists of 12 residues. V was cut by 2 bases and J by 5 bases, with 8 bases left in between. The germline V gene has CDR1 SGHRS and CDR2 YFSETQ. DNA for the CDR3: TGCGCCAGCAGCTTCGCCTCAGACGAGCAGTACTTC. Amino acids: CASSFASDEQYF.

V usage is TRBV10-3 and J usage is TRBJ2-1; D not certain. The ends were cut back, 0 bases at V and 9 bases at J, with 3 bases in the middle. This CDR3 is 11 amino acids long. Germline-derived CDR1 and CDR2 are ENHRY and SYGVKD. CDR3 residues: CAISESFEQFF. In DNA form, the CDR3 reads TGTGCCATCAGTGAGTCCTTTGAGCAGTTCTTC.

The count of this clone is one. This chain's CDR3 is CASSPEGGDHEKLFF. The DNA for the CDR3 is TGCGCCAGCAGCCCGGAGGGCGGGGATCATGAAAAACTGTTTTTT. The chain has TRBV5-1 and TRBJ1-4, with D uncertain. CDR3 length equals 15 residues. CDR1 SGHRS and CDR2 YFSETQ come from the germline V gene. The ends were cut back, 4 bases at V and 6 bases at J, with 16 bases in the middle.

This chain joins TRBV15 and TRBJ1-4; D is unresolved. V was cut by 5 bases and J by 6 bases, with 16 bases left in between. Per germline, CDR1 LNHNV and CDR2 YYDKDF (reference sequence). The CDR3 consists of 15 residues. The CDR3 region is CATSWGRESYEKLFF. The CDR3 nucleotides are TGTGCCACCAGCTGGGGTAGGGAGTCGTATGAAAAACTGTTTTTT.

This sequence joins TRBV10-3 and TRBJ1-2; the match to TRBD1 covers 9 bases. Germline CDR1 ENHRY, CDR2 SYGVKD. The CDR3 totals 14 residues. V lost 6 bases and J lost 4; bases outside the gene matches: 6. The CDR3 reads CAISVRTGAYGYTF. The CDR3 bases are TGTGCCATCAGCGTCAGGACAGGGGCCTATGGCTACACCTTC.

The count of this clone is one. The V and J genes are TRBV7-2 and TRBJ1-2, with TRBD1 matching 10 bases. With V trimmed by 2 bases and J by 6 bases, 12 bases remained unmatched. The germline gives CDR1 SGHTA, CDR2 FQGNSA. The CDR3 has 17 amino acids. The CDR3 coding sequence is TGTGCCAGCAGCTTACGGGGGGGACAGGGGATAAAGGATGGCTACACCTTC. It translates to CASSLRGGQGIKDGYTF.

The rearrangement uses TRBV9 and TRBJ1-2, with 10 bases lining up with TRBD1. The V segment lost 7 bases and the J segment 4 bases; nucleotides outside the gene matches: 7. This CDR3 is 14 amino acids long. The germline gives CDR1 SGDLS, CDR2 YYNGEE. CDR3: CASGGTGETYGYTF. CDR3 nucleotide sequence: TGTGCCAGCGGCGGGACAGGGGAGACCTATGGCTACACCTTC.

In DNA, the CDR3 is TGTGCCAGCGGCGGGGACAGGAAAGGGCAAGAGACCCAGTACTTC. Translation: CASGGDRKGQETQYF. V and J are TRBV2 and TRBJ2-5, with 8 bases aligning to TRBD1. The length of the CDR3 is 15 residues. Trimming cost V 8 bases and J 2 bases; bases outside gene matches: 10. Germline loops: CDR1 SNHLY, CDR2 FYNNEI.

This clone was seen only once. CDR3 bases: TGTGCCAGCAGCAGTATAAGGGGATCGGAACTGTTTTTT. It yields the protein CASSSIRGSELFF. The chain is built from TRBV5-6 and TRBJ1-4; weak D call: TRBD1 (5 bases). The CDR3 is made up of 13 amino acids. Germline lookup yields CDR1 SGHDT and CDR2 YYEEEE. Trimming shortened V by 4 bases and J by 12 bases, and 16 bases separated the two germline ends.

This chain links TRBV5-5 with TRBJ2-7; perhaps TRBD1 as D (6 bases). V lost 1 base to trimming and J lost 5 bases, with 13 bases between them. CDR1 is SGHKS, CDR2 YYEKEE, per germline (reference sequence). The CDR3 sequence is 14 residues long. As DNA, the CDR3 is TGTGCCAGCAGCTTGACAGGGATGGGGGACGAGCAGTACTTC. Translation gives CASSLTGMGDEQYF.

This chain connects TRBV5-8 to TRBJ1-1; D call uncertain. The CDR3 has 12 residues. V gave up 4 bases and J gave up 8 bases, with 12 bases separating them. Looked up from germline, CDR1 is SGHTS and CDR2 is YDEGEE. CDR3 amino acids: CASSRVRIEAFF. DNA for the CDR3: TGTGCCAGCAGCCGGGTACGGATAGAAGCTTTCTTT.

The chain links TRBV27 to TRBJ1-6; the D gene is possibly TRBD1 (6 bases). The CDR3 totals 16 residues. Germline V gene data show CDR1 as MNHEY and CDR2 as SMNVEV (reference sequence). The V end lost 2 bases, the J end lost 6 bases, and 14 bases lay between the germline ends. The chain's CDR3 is CASSLGTPTINSPLHF. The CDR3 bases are TGTGCCAGCAGTTTAGGGACACCTACAATTAATTCACCCCTCCACTTT.

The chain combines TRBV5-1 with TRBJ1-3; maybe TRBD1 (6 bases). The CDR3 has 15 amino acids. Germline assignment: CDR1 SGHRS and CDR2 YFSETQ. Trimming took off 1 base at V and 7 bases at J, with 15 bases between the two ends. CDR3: CASSLNTGYANTIYF. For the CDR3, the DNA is TGCGCCAGCAGCTTGAATACAGGGTACGCGAACACCATATATTTT.

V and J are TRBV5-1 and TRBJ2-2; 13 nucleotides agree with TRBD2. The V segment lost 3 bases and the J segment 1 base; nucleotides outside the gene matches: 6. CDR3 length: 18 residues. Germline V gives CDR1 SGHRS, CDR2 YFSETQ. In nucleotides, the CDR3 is TGCGCCAGCAGCTCACGACTAGCGGGGGGCATGAACACCGGGGAGCTGTTTTTT. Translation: CASSSRLAGGMNTGELFF. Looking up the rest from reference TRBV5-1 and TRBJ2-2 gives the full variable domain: KAGVTQTPRYLIKTRGQQVTLSCSPISGHRSVSWYQQTPGQGLQFLFEYFSETQRNKGNFPGRFSGRQFSNSRSEMNVSTLELGDSALYLCASSSRLAGGMNTGELFFGEGSRLTVL.

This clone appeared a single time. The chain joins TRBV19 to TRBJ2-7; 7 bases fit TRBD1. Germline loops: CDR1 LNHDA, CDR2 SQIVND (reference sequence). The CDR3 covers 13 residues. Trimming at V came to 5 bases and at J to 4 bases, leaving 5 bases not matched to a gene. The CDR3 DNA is TGTGCCAGTAGTCTAGGGACAGCGTACGAGCAGTACTTC. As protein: CASSLGTAYEQYF.

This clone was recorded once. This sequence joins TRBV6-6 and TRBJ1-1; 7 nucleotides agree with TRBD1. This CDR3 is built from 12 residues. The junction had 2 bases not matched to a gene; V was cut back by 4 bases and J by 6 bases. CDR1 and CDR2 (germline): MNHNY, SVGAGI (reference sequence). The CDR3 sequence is CASSFGQAEAFF. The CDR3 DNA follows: TGTGCCAGCAGTTTCGGACAGGCTGAAGCTTTCTTT.

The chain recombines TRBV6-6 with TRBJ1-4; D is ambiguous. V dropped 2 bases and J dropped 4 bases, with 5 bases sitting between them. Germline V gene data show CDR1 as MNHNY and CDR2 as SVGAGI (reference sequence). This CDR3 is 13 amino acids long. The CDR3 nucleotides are TGTGCCAGCAGTTACACAGTTAATGAAAAACTGTTTTTT. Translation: CASSYTVNEKLFF.